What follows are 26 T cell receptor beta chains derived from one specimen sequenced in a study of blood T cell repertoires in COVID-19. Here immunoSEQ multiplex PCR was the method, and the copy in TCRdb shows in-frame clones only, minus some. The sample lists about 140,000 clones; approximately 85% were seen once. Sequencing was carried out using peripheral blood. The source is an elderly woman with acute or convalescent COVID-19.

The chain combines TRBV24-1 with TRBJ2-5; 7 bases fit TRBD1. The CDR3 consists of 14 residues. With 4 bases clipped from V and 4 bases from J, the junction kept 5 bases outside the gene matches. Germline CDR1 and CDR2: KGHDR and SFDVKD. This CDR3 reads CATSEYGQAETQYF. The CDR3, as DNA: TGTGCCACCAGTGAATATGGACAGGCAGAGACCCAGTACTTC.

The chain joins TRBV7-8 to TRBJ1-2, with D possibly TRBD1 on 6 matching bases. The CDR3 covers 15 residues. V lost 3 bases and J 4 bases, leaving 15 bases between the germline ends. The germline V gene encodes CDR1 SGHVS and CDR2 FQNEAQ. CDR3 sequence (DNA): TGTGCCAGCAGCTTCATGGCAGGGGTGAGCTATGGCTACACCTTC. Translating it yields CASSFMAGVSYGYTF.

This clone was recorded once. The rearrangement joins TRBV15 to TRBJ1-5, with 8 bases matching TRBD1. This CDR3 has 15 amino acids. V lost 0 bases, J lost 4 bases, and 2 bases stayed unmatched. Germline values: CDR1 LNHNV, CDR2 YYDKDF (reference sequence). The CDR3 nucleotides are TGTGCCACCAGCAGAGACAGGGGGCGAAATCAGCCCCAGCATTTT. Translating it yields CATSRDRGRNQPQHF.

Here the CDR3 DNA reads TGTGCCAGTAGTAGAGGACTAGCGGGGGGGCTAATAAGGAATGAGCAGTTCTTC. Translated: CASSRGLAGGLIRNEQFF. The V gene is TRBV19, the J gene TRBJ2-1; the match to TRBD2 covers 15 bases. Germline CDR1 reads LNHDA; CDR2 reads SQIVND (reference sequence). This CDR3 region has 18 residues. J gave up 7 bases and V 4 bases, and 11 bases lay outside the gene matches.

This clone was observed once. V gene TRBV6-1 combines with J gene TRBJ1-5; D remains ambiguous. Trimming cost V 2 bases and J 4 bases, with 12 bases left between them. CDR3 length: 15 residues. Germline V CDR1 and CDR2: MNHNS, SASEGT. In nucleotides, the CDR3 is TGTGCCAGCAGTGAACTTGGGCAGAGTAATCAGCCCCAGCATTTT. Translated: CASSELGQSNQPQHF.

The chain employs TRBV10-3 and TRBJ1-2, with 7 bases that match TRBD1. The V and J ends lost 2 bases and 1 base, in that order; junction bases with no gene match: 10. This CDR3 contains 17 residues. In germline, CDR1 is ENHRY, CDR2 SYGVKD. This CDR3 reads CAISEDRVNHLNYGYTF. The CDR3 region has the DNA TGTGCCATCAGTGAGGACAGGGTAAACCACCTTAACTATGGCTACACCTTC.

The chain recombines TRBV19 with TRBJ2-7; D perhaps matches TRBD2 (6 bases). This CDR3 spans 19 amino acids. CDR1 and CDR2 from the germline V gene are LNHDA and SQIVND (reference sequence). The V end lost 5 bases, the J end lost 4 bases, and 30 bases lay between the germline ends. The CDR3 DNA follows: TGTGCCAGTAGTCCCTCCCCTCCATTTTCGGGACTTCAAGGGTACGAGCAGTACTTC. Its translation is CASSPSPPFSGLQGYEQYF.

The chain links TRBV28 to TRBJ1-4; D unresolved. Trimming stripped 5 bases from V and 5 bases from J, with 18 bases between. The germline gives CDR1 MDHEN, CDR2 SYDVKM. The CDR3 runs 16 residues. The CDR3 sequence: CASSNPGVGLNEKLFF. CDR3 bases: TGTGCCAGCAGTAACCCCGGGGTTGGGCTGAATGAAAAACTGTTTTTT.

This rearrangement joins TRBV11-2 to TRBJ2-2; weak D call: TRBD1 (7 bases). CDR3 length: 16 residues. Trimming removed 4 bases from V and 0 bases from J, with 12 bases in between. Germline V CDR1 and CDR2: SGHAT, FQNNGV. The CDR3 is CASSSAGQTNTGELFF. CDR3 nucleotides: TGTGCCAGCAGCTCCGCGGGACAGACGAACACCGGGGAGCTGTTTTTT.

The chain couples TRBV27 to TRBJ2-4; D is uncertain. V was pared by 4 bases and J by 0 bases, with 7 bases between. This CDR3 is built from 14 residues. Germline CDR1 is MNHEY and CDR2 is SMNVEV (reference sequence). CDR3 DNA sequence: TGTGCCAGCAGTTCCCCCATAGCCAAAAACATTCAGTACTTC. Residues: CASSSPIAKNIQYF.

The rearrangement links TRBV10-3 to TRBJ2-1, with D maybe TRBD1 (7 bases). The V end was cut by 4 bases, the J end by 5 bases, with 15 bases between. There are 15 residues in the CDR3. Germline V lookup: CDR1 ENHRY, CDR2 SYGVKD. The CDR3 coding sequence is TGTGCCATCAGTGCTACAGGGGAGGCAAACAATGAGCAGTTCTTC. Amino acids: CAISATGEANNEQFF.

The CDR3: CASSQGEGGKQYF. CDR3 DNA: TGTGCCAGCAGTCAAGGGGAGGGAGGCAAGCAGTACTTC. The rearrangement links TRBV6-6 to TRBJ2-7, with 7 bases identical to TRBD2. The CDR3 totals 13 residues. V dropped 5 bases and J dropped 8; count of bases not matched to a gene: 9. CDR1 MNHNY and CDR2 SVGAGI come from the germline V gene (reference sequence).

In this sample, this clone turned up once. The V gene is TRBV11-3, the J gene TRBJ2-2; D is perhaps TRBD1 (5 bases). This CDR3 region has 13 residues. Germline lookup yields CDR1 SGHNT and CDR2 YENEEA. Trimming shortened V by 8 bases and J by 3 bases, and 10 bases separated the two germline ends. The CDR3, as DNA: TGTGCCAGCCAACAGGCCCACACCGGGGAGCTGTTTTTT. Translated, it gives CASQQAHTGELFF.

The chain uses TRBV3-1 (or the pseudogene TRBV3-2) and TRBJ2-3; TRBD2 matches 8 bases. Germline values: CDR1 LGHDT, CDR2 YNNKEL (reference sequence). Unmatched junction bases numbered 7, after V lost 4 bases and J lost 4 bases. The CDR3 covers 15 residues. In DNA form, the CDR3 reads TGTGCCAGCAGCCGTCCCGGGACTAGGTCAGATACGCAGTATTTT. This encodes CASSRPGTRSDTQYF.

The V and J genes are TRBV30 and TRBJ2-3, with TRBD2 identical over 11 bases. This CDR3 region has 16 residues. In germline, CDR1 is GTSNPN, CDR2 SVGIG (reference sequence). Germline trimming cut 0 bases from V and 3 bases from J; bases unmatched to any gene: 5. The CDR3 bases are TGTGCCTGGAGTGTCTTGGCTAGCGGGGGGACAGATACGCAGTATTTT. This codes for CAWSVLASGGTDTQYF.

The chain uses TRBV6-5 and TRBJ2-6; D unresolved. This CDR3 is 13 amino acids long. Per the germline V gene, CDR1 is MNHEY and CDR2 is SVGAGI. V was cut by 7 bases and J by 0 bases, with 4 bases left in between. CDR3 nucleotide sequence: TGTGCCAGCAAGCTCTCTGGGGCCAACGTCCTGACTTTC. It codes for CASKLSGANVLTF.

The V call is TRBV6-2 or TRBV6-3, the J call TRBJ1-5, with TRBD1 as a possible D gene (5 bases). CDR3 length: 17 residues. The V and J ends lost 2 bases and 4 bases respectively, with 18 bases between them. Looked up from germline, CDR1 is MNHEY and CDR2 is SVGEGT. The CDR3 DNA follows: TGTGCCAGCAGTTACCGGCCTTTTGGGGCGCGAAATCAGCCCCAGCATTTT. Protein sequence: CASSYRPFGARNQPQHF.

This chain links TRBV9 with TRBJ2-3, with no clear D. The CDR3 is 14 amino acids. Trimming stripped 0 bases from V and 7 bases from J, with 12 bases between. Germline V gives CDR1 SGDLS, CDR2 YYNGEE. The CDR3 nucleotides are TGTGCCAGCAGCGTAGGAGTTAGCCGATATACGCAGTATTTT. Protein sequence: CASSVGVSRYTQYF.

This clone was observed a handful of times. As DNA, the CDR3 is TGTGCCAGCAGGGGGCTCCCCGACTATGGCTACACCTTC. Protein sequence: CASRGLPDYGYTF. The rearrangement joins TRBV6-5 to TRBJ1-2; possible D gene TRBD1, 5 bases. Germline CDR1 and CDR2: MNHEY and SVGAGI. V was pared by 6 bases and J by 3 bases, with 11 bases between. This CDR3 comprises 13 residues.

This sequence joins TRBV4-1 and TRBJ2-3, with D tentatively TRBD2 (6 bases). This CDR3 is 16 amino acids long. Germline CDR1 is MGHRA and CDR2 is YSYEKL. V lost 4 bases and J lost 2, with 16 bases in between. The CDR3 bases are TGCGCCAGCAGCCGGTCCGGGACTCTATTCACAGATACGCAGTATTTT. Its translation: CASSRSGTLFTDTQYF.

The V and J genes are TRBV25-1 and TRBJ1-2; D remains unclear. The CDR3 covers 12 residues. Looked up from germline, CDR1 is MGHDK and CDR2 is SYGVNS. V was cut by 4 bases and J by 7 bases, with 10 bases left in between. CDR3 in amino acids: CASSGLLFGYTF. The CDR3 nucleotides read TGTGCCAGCAGTGGACTGCTGTTTGGCTACACCTTC.

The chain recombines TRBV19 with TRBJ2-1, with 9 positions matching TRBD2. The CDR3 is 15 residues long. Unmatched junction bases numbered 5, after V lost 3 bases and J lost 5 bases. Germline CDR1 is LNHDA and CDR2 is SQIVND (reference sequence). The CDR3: CASSIWLAGNNEQFF. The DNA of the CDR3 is TGTGCCAGTAGTATTTGGCTAGCGGGGAACAATGAGCAGTTCTTC.

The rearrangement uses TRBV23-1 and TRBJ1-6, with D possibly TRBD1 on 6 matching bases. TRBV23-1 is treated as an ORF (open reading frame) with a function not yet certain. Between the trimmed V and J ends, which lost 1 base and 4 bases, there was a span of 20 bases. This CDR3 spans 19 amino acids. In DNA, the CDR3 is TGCGCCAGCAGTCAATTTGGGACACTCGATGCGTTTTATAATTCACCCCTCCACTTT. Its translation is CASSQFGTLDAFYNSPLHF.

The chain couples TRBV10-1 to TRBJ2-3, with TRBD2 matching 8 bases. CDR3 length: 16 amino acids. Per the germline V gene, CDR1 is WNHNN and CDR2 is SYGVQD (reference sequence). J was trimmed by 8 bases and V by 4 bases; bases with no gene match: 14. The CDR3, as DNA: TGCGCCAGCAGTGGAGGGGTAGCGGGGCGCCTAGGTACGCAGTATTTT. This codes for CASSGGVAGRLGTQYF.

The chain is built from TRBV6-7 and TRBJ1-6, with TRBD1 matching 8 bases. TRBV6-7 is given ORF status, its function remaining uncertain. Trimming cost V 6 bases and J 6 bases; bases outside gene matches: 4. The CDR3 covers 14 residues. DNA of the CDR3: TGTGCCAGCAGAACGGACAGGGCTAATTCACCCCTCCACTTT. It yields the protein CASRTDRANSPLHF.

The CDR3 protein is CASSPRTGYGYTF. The DNA of the CDR3 is TGTGCCAGCAGTCCCAGGACTGGCTATGGCTACACCTTC. The chain uses TRBV9 and TRBJ1-2; no clear D gene. The CDR3 contains 13 residues. CDR1 and CDR2 from the germline V gene are SGDLS and YYNGEE. V lost 5 bases to trimming and J lost 4 bases, with 12 bases between them.